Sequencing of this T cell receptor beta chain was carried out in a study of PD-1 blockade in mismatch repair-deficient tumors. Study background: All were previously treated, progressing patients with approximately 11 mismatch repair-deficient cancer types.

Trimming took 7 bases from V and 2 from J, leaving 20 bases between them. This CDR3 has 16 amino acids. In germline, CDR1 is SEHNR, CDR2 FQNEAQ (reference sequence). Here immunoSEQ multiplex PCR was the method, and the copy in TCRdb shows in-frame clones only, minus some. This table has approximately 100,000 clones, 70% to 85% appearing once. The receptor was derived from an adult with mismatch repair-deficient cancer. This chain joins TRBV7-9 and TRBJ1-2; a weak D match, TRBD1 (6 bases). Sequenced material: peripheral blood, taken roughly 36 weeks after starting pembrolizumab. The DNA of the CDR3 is TGTGCCAGCACCTACGGGAGAAGGGGGACGAACTATGGCTACACCTTC. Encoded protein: CASTYGRRGTNYGYTF.